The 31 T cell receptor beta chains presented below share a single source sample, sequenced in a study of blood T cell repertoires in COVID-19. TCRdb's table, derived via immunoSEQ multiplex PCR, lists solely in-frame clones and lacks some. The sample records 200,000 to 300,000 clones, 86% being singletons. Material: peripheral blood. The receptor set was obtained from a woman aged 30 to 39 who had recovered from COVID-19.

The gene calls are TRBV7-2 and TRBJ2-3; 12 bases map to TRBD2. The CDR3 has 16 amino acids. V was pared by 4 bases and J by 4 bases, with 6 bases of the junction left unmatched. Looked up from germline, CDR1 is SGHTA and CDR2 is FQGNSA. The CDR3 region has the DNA TGTGCCAGCAGCTCCGCTAGCGGGGGGGCCCCAGATACGCAGTATTTT. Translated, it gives CASSSASGGAPDTQYF.

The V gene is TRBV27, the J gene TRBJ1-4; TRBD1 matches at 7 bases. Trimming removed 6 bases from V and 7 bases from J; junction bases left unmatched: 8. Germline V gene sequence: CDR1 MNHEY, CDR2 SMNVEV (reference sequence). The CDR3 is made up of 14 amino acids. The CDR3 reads CASSSRDSGEKLFF. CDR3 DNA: TGTGCCAGCAGCAGCAGGGACAGCGGTGAAAAACTGTTTTTT.

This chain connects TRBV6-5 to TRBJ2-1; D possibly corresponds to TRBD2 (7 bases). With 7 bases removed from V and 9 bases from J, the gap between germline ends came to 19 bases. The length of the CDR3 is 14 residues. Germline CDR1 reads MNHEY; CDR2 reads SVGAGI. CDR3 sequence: CASTRGRGAVEQFF. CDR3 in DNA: TGTGCCAGCACAAGAGGGAGGGGGGCGGTTGAGCAGTTCTTC.

The CDR3 nucleotides read TGTGCCAGCAGCTTAGGTAGCGGGGGCCAAGAGACCCAGTACTTC. It is translated as CASSLGSGGQETQYF. The chain carries TRBV7-9 and TRBJ2-5; 9 bases line up with TRBD2. Germline CDR1 reads SEHNR; CDR2 reads FQNEAQ (reference sequence). Trimming at V came to 1 base and at J to 1 base, leaving 1 base not matched to a gene. CDR3 length: 15 amino acids. Looking up the rest from reference TRBV7-9 and TRBJ2-5 gives the full variable domain: DTGVSQNPRHKITKRGQNVTFRCDPISEHNRLYWYRQTLGQGPEFLTYFQNEAQLEKSRLLSDRFSAERPKGSFSTLEIQRTEQGDSAMYLCASSLGSGGQETQYFGPGTRLLVL.

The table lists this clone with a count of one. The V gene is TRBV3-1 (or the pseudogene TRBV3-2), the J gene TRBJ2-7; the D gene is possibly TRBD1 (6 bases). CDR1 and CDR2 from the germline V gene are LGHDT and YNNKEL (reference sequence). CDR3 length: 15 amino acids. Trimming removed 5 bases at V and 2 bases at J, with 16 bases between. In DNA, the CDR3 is TGTGCCAGCAGCAAAGCCGACGGACAGCCCTACGAGCAGTACTTC. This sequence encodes CASSKADGQPYEQYF.

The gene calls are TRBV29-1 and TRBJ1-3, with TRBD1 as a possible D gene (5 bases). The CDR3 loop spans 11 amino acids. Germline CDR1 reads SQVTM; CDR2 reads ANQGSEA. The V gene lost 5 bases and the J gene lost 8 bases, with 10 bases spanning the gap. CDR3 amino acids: CSVSGGDTIYF. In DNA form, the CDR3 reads TGCAGCGTTAGCGGGGGGGACACCATATATTTT.

CDR3 sequence: CASTDGGYEQYF. The CDR3 coding sequence is TGTGCCAGCACCGACGGGGGTTACGAGCAGTACTTC. V and J are TRBV6-6 and TRBJ2-7, with D perhaps TRBD2 (6 bases). Germline CDR1 and CDR2: MNHNY and SVGAGI (reference sequence). The CDR3 has 12 amino acids. V was clipped by 7 bases and J by 4 bases, with 11 bases between them.

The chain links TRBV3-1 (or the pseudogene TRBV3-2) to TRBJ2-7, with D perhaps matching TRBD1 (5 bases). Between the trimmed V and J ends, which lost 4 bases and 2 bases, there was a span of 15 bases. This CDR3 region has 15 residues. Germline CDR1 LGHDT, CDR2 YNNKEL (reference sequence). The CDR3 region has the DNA TGTGCCAGCAGCCTGTGGGAACAGGCTACCTACGAGCAGTACTTC. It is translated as CASSLWEQATYEQYF.

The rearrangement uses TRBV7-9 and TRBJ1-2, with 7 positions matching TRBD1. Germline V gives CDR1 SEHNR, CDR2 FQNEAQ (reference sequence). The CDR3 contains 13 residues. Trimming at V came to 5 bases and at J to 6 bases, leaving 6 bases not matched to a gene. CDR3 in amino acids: CASSHRGSNGYTF. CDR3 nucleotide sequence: TGTGCCAGCAGCCACAGGGGATCGAATGGCTACACCTTC.

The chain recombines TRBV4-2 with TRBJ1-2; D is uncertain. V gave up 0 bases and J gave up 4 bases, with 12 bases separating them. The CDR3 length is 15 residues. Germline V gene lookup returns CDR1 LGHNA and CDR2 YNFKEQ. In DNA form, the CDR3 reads TGTGCCAGCAGCCAAGATCACTCAGCGGGCTATGGCTACACCTTC. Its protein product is CASSQDHSAGYGYTF.

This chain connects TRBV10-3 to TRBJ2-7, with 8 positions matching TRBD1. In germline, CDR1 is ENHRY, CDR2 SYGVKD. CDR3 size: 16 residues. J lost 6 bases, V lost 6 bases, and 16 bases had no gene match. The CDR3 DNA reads TGTGCCATCAGGGACGTTGACTTAGGACAGGGAGCCGAGCAGTACTTC. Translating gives CAIRDVDLGQGAEQYF.

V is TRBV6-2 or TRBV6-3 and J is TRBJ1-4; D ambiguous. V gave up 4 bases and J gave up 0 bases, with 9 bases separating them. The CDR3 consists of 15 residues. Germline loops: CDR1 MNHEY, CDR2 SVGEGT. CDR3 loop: CASSSRGATNEKLFF. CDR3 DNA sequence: TGTGCCAGCAGTTCACGGGGTGCAACTAATGAAAAACTGTTTTTT.

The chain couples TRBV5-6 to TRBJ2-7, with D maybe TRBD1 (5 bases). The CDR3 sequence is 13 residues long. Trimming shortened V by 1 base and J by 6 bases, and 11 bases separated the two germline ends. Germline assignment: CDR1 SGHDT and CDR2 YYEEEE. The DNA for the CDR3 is TGTGCCAGCAGCTTGCCTCAGGGATTCGAGCAGTACTTC. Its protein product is CASSLPQGFEQYF.

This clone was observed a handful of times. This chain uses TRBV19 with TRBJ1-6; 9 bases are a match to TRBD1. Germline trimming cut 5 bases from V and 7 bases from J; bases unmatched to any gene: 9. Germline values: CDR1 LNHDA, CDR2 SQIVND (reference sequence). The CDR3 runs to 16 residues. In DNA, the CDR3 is TGTGCCAGTAGTGAAAAGGGACAGGGCACCAATTCACCCCTCCACTTT. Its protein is CASSEKGQGTNSPLHF. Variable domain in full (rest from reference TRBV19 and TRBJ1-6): DGGITQSPKYLFRKEGQNVTLSCEQNLNHDAMYWYRQDPGQGLRLIYYSQIVNDFQKGDIAEGYSVSREKKESFPLTVTSAQKNPTAFYLCASSEKGQGTNSPLHFGNGTRLTVT.

CDR3 protein: CASSLSSRGFEETQYF. The DNA for the CDR3 is TGTGCCAGCAGCTTATCTTCTCGGGGGTTCGAAGAGACCCAGTACTTC. V and J are TRBV11-2 and TRBJ2-5; D is perhaps TRBD2 (6 bases). CDR3 length: 16 residues. Looked up from germline, CDR1 is SGHAT and CDR2 is FQNNGV. The ends were cut back, 2 bases at V and 3 bases at J, with 16 bases in the middle.

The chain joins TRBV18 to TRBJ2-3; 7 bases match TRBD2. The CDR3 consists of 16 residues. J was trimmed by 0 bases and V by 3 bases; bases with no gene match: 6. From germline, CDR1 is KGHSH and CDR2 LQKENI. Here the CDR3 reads CASSPWLADSTDTQYF. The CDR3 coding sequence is TGTGCCAGCTCACCGTGGCTAGCGGATAGCACAGATACGCAGTATTTT.

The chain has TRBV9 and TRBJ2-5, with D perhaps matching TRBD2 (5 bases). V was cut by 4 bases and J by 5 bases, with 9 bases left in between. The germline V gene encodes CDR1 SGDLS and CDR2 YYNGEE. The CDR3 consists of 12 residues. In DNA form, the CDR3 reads TGTGCCAGCAGCCCACCGGGGGAGACCCAGTACTTC. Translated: CASSPPGETQYF.

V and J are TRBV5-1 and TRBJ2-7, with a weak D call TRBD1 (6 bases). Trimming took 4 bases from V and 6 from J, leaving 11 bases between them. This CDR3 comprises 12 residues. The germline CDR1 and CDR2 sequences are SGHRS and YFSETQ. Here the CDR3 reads CASSPGQSEQYF. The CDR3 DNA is TGCGCCAGCAGCCCTGGACAGTCCGAGCAGTACTTC.

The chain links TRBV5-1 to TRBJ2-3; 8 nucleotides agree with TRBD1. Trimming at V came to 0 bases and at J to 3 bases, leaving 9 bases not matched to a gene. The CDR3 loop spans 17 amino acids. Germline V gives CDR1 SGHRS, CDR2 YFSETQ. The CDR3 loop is CASSLAPTGDGTDTQYF. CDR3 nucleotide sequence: TGCGCCAGCAGCTTGGCCCCGACAGGGGATGGGACAGATACGCAGTATTTT.

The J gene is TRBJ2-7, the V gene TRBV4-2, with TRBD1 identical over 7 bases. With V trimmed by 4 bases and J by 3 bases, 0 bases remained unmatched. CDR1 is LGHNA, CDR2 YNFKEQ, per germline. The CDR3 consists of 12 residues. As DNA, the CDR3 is TGTGCCAGCAGCCCAGGGGGCTACGAGCAGTACTTC. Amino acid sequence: CASSPGGYEQYF.

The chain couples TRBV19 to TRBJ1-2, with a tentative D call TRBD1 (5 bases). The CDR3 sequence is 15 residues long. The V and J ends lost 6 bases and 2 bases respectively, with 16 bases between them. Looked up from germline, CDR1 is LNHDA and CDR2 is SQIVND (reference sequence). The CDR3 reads CASRTHPDSNYGYTF. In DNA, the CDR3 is TGTGCCAGTAGAACCCACCCCGACAGCAACTATGGCTACACCTTC. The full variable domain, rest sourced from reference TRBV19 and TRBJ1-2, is DGGITQSPKYLFRKEGQNVTLSCEQNLNHDAMYWYRQDPGQGLRLIYYSQIVNDFQKGDIAEGYSVSREKKESFPLTVTSAQKNPTAFYLCASRTHPDSNYGYTFGSGTRLTVV.

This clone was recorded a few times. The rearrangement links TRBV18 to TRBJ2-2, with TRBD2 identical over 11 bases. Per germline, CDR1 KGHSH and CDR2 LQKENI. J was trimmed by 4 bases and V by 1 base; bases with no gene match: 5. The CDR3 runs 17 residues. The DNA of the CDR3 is TGTGCCAGCTCACCACTGGGACTAGCGGTGGGCACCGGGGAGCTGTTTTTT. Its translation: CASSPLGLAVGTGELFF.

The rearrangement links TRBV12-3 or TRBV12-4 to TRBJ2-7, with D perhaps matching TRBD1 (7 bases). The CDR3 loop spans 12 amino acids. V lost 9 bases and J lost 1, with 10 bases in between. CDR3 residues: CASQGGSYEQYF. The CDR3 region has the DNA TGTGCCAGTCAGGGGGGTTCCTACGAGCAGTACTTC.

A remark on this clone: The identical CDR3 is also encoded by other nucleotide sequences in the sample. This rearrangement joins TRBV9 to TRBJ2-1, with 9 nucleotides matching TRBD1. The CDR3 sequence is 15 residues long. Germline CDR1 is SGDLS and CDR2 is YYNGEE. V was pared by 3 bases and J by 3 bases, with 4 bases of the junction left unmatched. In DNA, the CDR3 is TGTGCCAGCAGCGCCGGGACAGGGATCTACAATGAGCAGTTCTTC. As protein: CASSAGTGIYNEQFF. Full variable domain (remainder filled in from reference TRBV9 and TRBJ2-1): DSGVTQTPKHLITATGQRVTLRCSPRSGDLSVYWYQQSLDQGLQFLIQYYNGEERAKGNILERFSAQQFPDLHSELNLSSLELGDSALYFCASSAGTGIYNEQFFGPGTRLTVL.

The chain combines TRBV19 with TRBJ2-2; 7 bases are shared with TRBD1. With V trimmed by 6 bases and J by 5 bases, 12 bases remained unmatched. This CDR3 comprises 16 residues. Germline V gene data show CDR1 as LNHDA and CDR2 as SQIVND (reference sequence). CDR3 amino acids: CASSKQGWSNTGELFF. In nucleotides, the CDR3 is TGTGCCAGTAGCAAACAGGGGTGGTCTAATACCGGGGAGCTGTTTTTT.

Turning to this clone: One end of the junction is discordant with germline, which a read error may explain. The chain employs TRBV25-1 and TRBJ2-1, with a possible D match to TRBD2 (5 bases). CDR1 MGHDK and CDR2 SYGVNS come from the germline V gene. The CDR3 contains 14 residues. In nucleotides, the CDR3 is TGTGCCAGCAGTGGGCGAGGGCGTGCCCAGCAAGAGCTCTTC. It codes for CASSGRGRAQQELF.

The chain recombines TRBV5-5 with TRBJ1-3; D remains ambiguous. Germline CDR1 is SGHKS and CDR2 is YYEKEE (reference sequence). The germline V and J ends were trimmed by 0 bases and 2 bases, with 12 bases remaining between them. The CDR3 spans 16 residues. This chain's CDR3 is CASSLEFTNTGNTIYF. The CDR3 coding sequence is TGTGCCAGCAGCTTGGAGTTCACAAACACTGGAAACACCATATATTTT. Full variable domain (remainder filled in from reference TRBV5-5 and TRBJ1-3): DAGVTQSPTHLIKTRGQQVTLRCSPISGHKSVSWYQQVLGQGPQFIFQYYEKEERGRGNFPDRFSARQFPNYSSELNVNALLLGDSALYLCASSLEFTNTGNTIYFGEGSWLTVV.

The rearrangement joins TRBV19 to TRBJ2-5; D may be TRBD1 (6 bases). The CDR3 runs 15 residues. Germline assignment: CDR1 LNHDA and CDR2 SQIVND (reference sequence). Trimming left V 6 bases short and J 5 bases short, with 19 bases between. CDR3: CASRSGTLSGETQYF. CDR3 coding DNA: TGTGCCAGTAGATCCGGGACACTCTCTGGGGAGACCCAGTACTTC.

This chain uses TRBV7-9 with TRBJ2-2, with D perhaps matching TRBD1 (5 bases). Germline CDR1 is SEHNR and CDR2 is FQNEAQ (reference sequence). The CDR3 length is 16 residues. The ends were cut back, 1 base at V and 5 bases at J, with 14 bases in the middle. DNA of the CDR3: TGTGCCAGCAGCTTAGTACCTGACAGTAGGACCGGGGAGCTGTTTTTT. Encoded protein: CASSLVPDSRTGELFF. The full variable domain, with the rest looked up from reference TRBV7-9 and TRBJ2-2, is DTGVSQNPRHKITKRGQNVTFRCDPISEHNRLYWYRQTLGQGPEFLTYFQNEAQLEKSRLLSDRFSAERPKGSFSTLEIQRTEQGDSAMYLCASSLVPDSRTGELFFGEGSRLTVL.

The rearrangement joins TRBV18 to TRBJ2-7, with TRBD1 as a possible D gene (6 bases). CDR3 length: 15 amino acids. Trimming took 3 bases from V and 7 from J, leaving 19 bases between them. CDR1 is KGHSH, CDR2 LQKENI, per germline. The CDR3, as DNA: TGTGCCAGCTCACCGGACAGAGGGGACCTTGGGGAGCAGTACTTC. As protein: CASSPDRGDLGEQYF. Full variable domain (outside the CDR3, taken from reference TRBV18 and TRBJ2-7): NAGVMQNPRHLVRRRGQEARLRCSPMKGHSHVYWYRQLPEEGLKFMVYLQKENIIDESGMPKERFSAEFPKEGPSILRIQQVVRGDSAAYFCASSPDRGDLGEQYFGPGTRLTVT.

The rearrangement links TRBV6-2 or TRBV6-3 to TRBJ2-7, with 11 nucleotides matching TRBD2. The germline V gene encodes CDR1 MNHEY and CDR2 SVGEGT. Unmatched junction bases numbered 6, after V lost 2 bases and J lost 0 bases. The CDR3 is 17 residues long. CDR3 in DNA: TGTGCCAGCAGTTACCTCGGGACTAGCGGACCCTCCTACGAGCAGTACTTC. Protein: CASSYLGTSGPSYEQYF.